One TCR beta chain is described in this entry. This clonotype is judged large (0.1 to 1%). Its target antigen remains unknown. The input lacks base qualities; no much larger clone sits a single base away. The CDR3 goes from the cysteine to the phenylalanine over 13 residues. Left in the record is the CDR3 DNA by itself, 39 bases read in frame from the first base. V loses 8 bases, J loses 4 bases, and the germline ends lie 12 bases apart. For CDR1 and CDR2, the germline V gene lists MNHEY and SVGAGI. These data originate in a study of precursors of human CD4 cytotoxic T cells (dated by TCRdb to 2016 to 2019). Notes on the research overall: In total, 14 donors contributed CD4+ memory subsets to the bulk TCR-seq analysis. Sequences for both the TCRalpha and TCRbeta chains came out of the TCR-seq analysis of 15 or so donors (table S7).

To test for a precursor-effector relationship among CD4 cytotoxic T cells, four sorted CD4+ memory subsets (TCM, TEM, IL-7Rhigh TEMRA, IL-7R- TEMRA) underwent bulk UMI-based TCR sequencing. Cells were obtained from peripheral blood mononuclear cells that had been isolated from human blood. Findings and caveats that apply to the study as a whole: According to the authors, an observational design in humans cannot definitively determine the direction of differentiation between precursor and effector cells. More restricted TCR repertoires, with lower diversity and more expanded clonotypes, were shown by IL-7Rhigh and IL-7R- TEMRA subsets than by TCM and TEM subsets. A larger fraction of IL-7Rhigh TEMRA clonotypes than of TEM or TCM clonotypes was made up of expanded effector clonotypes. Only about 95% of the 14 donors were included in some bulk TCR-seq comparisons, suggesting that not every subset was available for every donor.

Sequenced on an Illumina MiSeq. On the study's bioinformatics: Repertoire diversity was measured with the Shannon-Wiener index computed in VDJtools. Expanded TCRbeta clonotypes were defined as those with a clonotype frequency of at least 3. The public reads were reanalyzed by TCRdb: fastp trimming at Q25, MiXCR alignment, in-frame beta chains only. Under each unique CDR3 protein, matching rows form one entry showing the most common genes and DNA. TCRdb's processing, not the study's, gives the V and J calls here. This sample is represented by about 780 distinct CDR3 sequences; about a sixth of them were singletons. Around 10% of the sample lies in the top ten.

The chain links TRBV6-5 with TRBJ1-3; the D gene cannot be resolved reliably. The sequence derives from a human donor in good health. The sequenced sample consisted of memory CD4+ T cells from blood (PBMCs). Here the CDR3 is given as CASASLWGNTIYF. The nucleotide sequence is TGTGCCAGCGCCTCACTATGGGGAAACACCATATATTTT.